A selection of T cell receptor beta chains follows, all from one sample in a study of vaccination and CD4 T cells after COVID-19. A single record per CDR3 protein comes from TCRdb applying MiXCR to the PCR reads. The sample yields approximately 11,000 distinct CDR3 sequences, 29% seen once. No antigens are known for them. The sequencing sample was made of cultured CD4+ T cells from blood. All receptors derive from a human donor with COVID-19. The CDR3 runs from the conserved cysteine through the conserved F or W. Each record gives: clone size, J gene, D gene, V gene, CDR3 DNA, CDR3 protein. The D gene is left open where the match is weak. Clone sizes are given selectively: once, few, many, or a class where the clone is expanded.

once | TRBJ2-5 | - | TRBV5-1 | TGCGCCAGCAGCTGGGGACGTGGCTCCGAGACCCAGTACTTC | CASSWGRGSETQYF
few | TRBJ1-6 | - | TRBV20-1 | TGCAGTGCAACCAGGGGAGGAGATAATTCACCCCTCCACTTT | CSATRGGDNSPLHF
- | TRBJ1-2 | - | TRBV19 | TGTGCCAGTAGTAGGGCAGGGAACTATGGCTACACCTTC | CASSRAGNYGYTF
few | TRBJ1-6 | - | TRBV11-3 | TGTGCCAGCTCAAGGGGTAAAGTAAGCTCCTATAATTCACCCCTCCACTTT | CASSRGKVSSYNSPLHF
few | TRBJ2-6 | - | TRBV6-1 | TGTGCCAGCAGCCCGAAACAGACTGGGGCCAACGTCCTGACTTTC | CASSPKQTGANVLTF
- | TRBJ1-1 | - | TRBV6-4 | TGTGCCAGCAGTGCTCGGCAGGGTGGGAACACTGAAGCTTTCTTT | CASSARQGGNTEAFF
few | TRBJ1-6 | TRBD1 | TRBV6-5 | TGTGCCAGCAGTTCGACAGGGGTTTCACCCCTCCACTTT | CASSSTGVSPLHF
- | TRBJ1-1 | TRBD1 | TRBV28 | TGTGCCAGCAGTTGGGGGACAGGTGAAGCTTTCTTT | CASSWGTGEAFF
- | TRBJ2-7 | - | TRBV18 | TGTGCCAGCTCACCACCGAGCCTAGGGCGCCACGAGCAGTACTTC | CASSPPSLGRHEQYF
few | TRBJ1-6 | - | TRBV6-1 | TGTGCCAGCAGTGAAGGCCTACCCGGACCCCTCCACTTT | CASSEGLPGPLHF
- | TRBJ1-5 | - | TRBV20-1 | TGCAGTGCTAGTATGGATAGCAATCAGCCCCAGCATTTT | CSASMDSNQPQHF
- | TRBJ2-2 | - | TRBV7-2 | TGTGCCAGCAACCAAAGGGGGTCGGGGGCTCTTCGGGAGCTGTTTTTT | CASNQRGSGALRELFF
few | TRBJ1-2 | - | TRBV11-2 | TGTGCCAGCAGCCCGCGAGCAGGGACTGGGGGCTACACCTTC | CASSPRAGTGGYTF